This TCR beta chain was recovered during a study of T-cell memory formation after mild COVID-19 (dated by TCRdb to the early 2020s). Study-level background: Most TCR sequence clusters were specific to one of the two donors. In a couple of donors, T-cell clones that expanded and contracted after mild COVID-19 were followed by sequencing TCRalpha and TCRbeta repertoires longitudinally. The cohort comprised two young, previously healthy adult volunteers, one female and one male.

What the work shows at the level of the full study, not this receptor alone: Contracting CD4+ clones were located mainly in the CM and EM memory subsets, whereas CD8+ clones were found to be enriched in EMRA. Whether the second-wave clones peaking on day 37 were SARS-CoV-2 specific was not confirmed. Some responding clones were detected in pre-infection memory, which suggested that pre-existing cross-reactive memory T cells had joined the SARS-CoV-2 response. The study covered only a couple of mild cases, and larger cohorts including severe cases with pre-infection samples were considered necessary. Balanced CD4/CD8 phenotypes were observed for clones contracting from day 15 to 85, whereas a bias towards CD4+ was observed for a second wave of clones expanding from day 15 to 37.

This clonotype was counted between two and nine times. Its specific antigen is unknown. No much larger clonotype is one base removed from it; base qualities were not supplied. The data were produced on an Illumina NovaSeq 6000. TCRalpha and TCRbeta cDNA libraries were built by 5'RACE with constant-segment primers, adding sample barcodes and unique molecular identifiers. Trizol reagent was used to extract RNA from every sample. Libraries were amplified in two PCR steps, with a second sample barcode and Illumina TruSeq adapters added in the second step. Sequencing of the libraries was done on an Illumina NovaSeq, producing 2 x 150 bp paired-end reads. The original methods were these. With migec v1.2.7, reads were demultiplexed and then collapsed into UMI-guided consensus sequences. Using mixcr v2.1.11, UMI consensuses were aligned to TRA and TRB V and J templates and then assembled into clonotypes. Clonotypes were classified as expanded or contracted when called significant by both edgeR and NoisET, with noise models trained on biological replicates. For edgeR calls, the thresholds were a false discovery rate-adjusted p below 0.01 and a log2 fold-change of 1. As an exploratory analysis of dynamics, PCA with hierarchical clustering was applied to max-normalized trajectories of the 1000 most abundant clonotypes. Each responding clone was given a CD4 or CD8 phenotype based on the CD4+ and CD8+ repertoires, which had been sequenced separately. TCRdb itself trimmed the public reads at Q25 with fastp, ran MiXCR and retained productive beta chains. Rows are combined by CDR3 protein, so each entry shows the most common genes and DNA. TCRdb assigned the V and J calls; the authors' analysis was not used. This sample lists 95,000 to 120,000 distinct CDR3 sequences; 15% to 20% were detected once. In total, the top ten clones hold about 6% of the sample.

V is cut by 9 bases and J by 5 bases, and the space between the germline ends is 14 bases. Counted from cysteine to phenylalanine, this CDR3 has 12 amino acids. Only CDR3 DNA is held: 36 bases, read in frame from base 1. The germline V gene yields LGHNT for CDR1 and FRNRAP for CDR2. PBMCs were isolated by Ficoll-Paque density gradient centrifugation. The sequence came from a young man who had mild COVID-19 (a few samples of this study predate the infection). The sample titles of this study are shuffled in the database, so cell type and time point are left out; the donor was told from shared clones. Sequenced material: PBMCs or a T cell subset sorted from them (not recorded which). Recombination joined TRBV12-5 with TRBJ2-7; there is no confident call for the D gene. Here the CDR3 is given as CASQWDFHEQYF. The DNA is TGTGCTAGCCAATGGGATTTCCACGAGCAGTACTTC.